This TCR beta chain was captured in a study of cytomegalovirus exposure and HLA in healthy donors. Whole-study findings and limits: As a later analysis revealed, most CMV-associated TCR beta chains appeared HLA-restricted. An analysis done earlier found most TCR beta V segments productive about 87% or about 30% of the time.

The primer mix had 60 Vbeta and 13 Jbeta primers. The method was immunoSEQ multiplex PCR; TCRdb's version includes in-frame clones alone and lacks a portion of them. In the table there are around 180,000 clones, 71% of which are singletons. As to this clone: Its antigen remains unidentified.

The material sequenced was PBMCs. The clonotype originates from a girl between 10 and 17 years old in good health and CMV-seronegative.

CDR3 amino acids: CASSLSFNRGGQETQYF. Written as DNA, the CDR3 is TGTGCCAGCAGCTTGTCCTTTAACAGGGGGGGACAAGAGACCCAGTACTTC. The V and J genes are TRBV5-5 and TRBJ2-5; tentatively, D is TRBD1 (8 bases). The CDR3 has 17 amino acids. Trimming took 1 base from V and 2 from J, leaving 18 bases between them. The germline V gene encodes CDR1 SGHKS and CDR2 YYEKEE (reference sequence).